These 10 T cell receptor beta chains originate from one sample sequenced in a study of T cell responses to AZD1222 COVID-19 vaccine. Sequencing used immunoSEQ multiplex PCR; TCRdb keeps in-frame clones, though not all of them. The repertoire has roughly 58,000 clones, 80% to 90% of them found once; the top ten carry under 6.5%. This specimen consisted of peripheral blood, obtained 28 days after the second AZD1222 dose. These receptors originate from an adult who received the AZD1222 COVID-19 vaccine.

This chain connects TRBV7-2 to TRBJ1-6; TRBD1 agrees at 8 bases. The germline gives CDR1 SGHTA, CDR2 FQGNSA. The CDR3 consists of 16 residues. Trimming cost V 5 bases and J 3 bases; bases outside gene matches: 6. The CDR3 DNA sequence: TGTGCCAGCAGCGCCCGACAGGGGAACTATAATTCACCCCTCCACTTT. Protein: CASSARQGNYNSPLHF.

The chain couples TRBV18 to TRBJ1-1, with a possible D match to TRBD1 (5 bases). Germline lookup yields CDR1 KGHSH and CDR2 LQKENI. The CDR3 extends over 14 amino acids. V lost 5 bases and J lost 1, with 11 bases in between. CDR3 in DNA: TGTGCCAGCTCATCAGGGACCGAGAACACTGAAGCTTTCTTT. It codes for CASSSGTENTEAFF.

J is TRBJ2-2 and V is TRBV19, with D possibly TRBD1 on 5 matching bases. The germline V gene encodes CDR1 LNHDA and CDR2 SQIVND (reference sequence). The CDR3 contains 14 residues. Trimming left V 4 bases short and J 6 bases short, with 12 bases between. CDR3 in DNA: TGTGCCAGTAGTAGTTCCCAGGGTCCCGGGGAGCTGTTTTTT. Translated, it gives CASSSSQGPGELFF.

The genes are TRBV27 and TRBJ2-1; 9 bases are a match to TRBD2. The CDR3 covers 14 residues. V dropped 7 bases and J dropped 5; count of bases not matched to a gene: 6. Germline CDR1 reads MNHEY; CDR2 reads SMNVEV (reference sequence). The CDR3, as DNA: TGTGCCAGCAACCGACTAGCGGCCCACAATGAGCAGTTCTTC. This gives the protein CASNRLAAHNEQFF.

The gene calls are TRBV3-1 (or the pseudogene TRBV3-2) and TRBJ2-2, with TRBD2 matching 10 bases. The CDR3 spans 17 residues. J gave up 7 bases and V 1 base, and 9 bases lay outside the gene matches. CDR1 LGHDT and CDR2 YNNKEL come from the germline V gene (reference sequence). CDR3 sequence reads: CASSQGGAGGRGGELFF. DNA for the CDR3: TGTGCCAGCAGCCAAGGCGGAGCGGGGGGGCGAGGCGGGGAGCTGTTTTTT.

This chain uses TRBV7-3 with TRBJ1-1, with TRBD1 matching 8 bases. CDR3 length: 15 residues. The ends lost 5 bases at V and 1 base at J; junction bases unmatched: 6. From germline, CDR1 is SGHTA and CDR2 FQGTGA. CDR3 amino acids: CASSIYGQGNTEAFF. The CDR3 nucleotides are TGTGCCAGCAGCATATACGGACAGGGGAACACTGAAGCTTTCTTT.

The rearrangement joins TRBV18 to TRBJ1-2; no clear D gene. Germline V gene sequence: CDR1 KGHSH, CDR2 LQKENI. V dropped 3 bases and J dropped 1 base, with 9 bases sitting between them. The CDR3 has 14 amino acids. This CDR3 reads CASSPEGLNYGYTF. The CDR3 DNA is TGTGCCAGCTCACCGGAAGGCCTTAACTATGGCTACACCTTC.

This chain links TRBV7-2 with TRBJ2-3; TRBD2 is a possible D gene (6 bases). V was pared by 1 base and J by 2 bases, with 10 bases between. CDR1 is SGHTA and CDR2 is FQGNSA in the germline V gene. The CDR3 is made up of 15 amino acids. CDR3 sequence (DNA): TGTGCCAGCAGCTTAGGGGCGGGGAACACAGATACGCAGTATTTT. Its protein product is CASSLGAGNTDTQYF.

The CDR3 loop is CASSVGGTSYPGLDTQYF. The CDR3 bases are TGTGCCAGCAGCGTAGGGGGGACTAGCTATCCTGGGCTAGATACGCAGTATTTT. The rearrangement links TRBV9 to TRBJ2-3; 9 positions match TRBD2. The CDR3 runs 18 residues. V was clipped by 0 bases and J by 5 bases; unmatched bases: 13. Germline CDR1 and CDR2: SGDLS and YYNGEE. Full variable domain (remainder filled in from reference TRBV9 and TRBJ2-3): DSGVTQTPKHLITATGQRVTLRCSPRSGDLSVYWYQQSLDQGLQFLIQYYNGEERAKGNILERFSAQQFPDLHSELNLSSLELGDSALYFCASSVGGTSYPGLDTQYFGPGTRLTVL.

The chain carries TRBV29-1 and TRBJ1-1; TRBD1 might be the D (5 bases). Germline CDR1 reads SQVTM; CDR2 reads ANQGSEA. The V and J ends lost 2 bases and 1 base respectively, with 8 bases between them. This CDR3 is 13 amino acids long. The CDR3 region is CSVERQTNTEAFF. The CDR3, as DNA: TGCAGCGTTGAAAGACAGACGAACACTGAAGCTTTCTTT.